This TCR beta chain was observed in a study of T cell responses to AZD1222 COVID-19 vaccine. Trimming took 3 bases from V and 4 from J; bases not matched to a gene: 3. Germline V gene lookup returns CDR1 SGHDT and CDR2 YYEEEE. The CDR3 length is 13 residues. Profiling relied on immunoSEQ multiplex PCR, and the TCRdb table lists in-frame clones only, not all of them. The sample carries around 130,000 clones, about 88% recorded once. A word on this clone: What it binds is not known.

Some second doses came at about 4 weeks and others at about 12 weeks; these were pooled. Study observations and caveats: Spike was spanned by vaccine-associated CD4 TCRs, with dominance at 160-218 and 743-854.

The sequences come from peripheral blood, collected 28 days after the second AZD1222 dose. This receptor was identified in an adult who received the AZD1222 COVID-19 vaccine. The chain recombines TRBV5-6 with TRBJ2-7; TRBD1 matches 8 bases. The CDR3 DNA reads TGTGCCAGCAGCTGGGGGGACAGGTACGAGCAGTACTTC. It translates to CASSWGDRYEQYF.